The present TCR beta chain was sequenced within a study of OX40 agonist ivuxolimab in advanced cancers. At the level of the study: Ivuxolimab, an antibody that agonizes OX40 (CD134), was administered to the patients. Under the entry rules, prior anti-PD-1, anti-PD-L1 or anti-CTLA-4 therapy was allowed, and roughly 43% had some. Each patient was given ivuxolimab into a vein every 2 weeks, at 0.01 to 10 mg/kg.

Overall study findings and caveats: Both CD4+ and CD8+ T cell populations in blood had undergone clonal expansion by week 6 at 0.1 to 3.0 mg/kg.

Germline CDR1 SNHLY, CDR2 FYNNEI. V lost 7 bases to trimming and J lost 2 bases, with 14 bases between them. This CDR3 has 14 amino acids. Comments on this clone: Antigen specificity is unknown.

Libraries were prepared by immunoSEQ multiplex PCR; TCRdb keeps only in-frame clonotypes and omits some of them. There are about 100,000 clones in the sample; about nine tenths occur only once, and approximately 0.16% lies in the top ten. V and J are TRBV2 and TRBJ1-2; the D gene is possibly TRBD1 (6 bases). The sample was CD4+ or CD8+ T cells sorted from blood, taken in a trial of the OX40 agonist ivuxolimab. This TCR was recovered from an adult with an advanced solid tumor such as melanoma, head and neck, liver or kidney cancer. CDR3 DNA sequence: TGTGCCAGCACCGAAGCGACAGGCAACTATGGCTACACCTTC. It specifies CASTEATGNYGYTF.